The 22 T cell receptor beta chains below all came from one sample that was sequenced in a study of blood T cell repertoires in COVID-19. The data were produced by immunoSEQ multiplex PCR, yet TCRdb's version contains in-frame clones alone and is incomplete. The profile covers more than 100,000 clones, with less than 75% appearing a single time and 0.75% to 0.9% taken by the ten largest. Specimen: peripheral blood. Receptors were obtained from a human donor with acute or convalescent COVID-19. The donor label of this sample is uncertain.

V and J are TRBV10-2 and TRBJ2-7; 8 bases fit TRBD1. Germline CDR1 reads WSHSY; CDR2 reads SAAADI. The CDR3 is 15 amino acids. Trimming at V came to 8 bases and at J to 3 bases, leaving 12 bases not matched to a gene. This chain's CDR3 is CASARSGQEYYEQYF. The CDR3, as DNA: TGCGCCAGCGCGCGGTCGGGACAGGAGTACTACGAGCAGTACTTC.

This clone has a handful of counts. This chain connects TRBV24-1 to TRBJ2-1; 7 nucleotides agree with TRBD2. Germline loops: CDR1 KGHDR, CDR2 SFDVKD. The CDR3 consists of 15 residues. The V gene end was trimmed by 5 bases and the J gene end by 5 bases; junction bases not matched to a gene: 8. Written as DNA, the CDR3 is TGTGCCACCAGTGTATTTGGGGGGGGGAACAATGAGCAGTTCTTC. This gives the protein CATSVFGGGNNEQFF.

CDR3 coding DNA: TGTGCCAGCAGCCCCGGGACTAGCCGACAAGAGACCCAGTACTTC. It specifies CASSPGTSRQETQYF. The chain uses TRBV7-2 and TRBJ2-5, with 9 bases aligning to TRBD2. The CDR3 is 15 amino acids. In germline, CDR1 is SGHTA, CDR2 FQGNSA. Trimming cost V 5 bases and J 2 bases; bases outside gene matches: 6.

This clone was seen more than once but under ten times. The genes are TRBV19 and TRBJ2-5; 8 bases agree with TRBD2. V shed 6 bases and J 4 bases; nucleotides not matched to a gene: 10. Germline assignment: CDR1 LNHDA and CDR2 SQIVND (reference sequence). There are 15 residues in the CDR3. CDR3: CASRGLAGGRETQYF. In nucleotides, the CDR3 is TGTGCCAGTAGGGGACTTGCGGGGGGAAGAGAGACCCAGTACTTC.

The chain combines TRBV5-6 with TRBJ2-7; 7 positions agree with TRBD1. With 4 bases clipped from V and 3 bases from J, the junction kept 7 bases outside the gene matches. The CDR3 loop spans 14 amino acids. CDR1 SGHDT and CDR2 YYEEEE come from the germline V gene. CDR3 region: CASSDGDSYYEQYV. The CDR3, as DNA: TGTGCCAGCAGCGATGGGGACAGTTACTACGAGCAGTACGTC.

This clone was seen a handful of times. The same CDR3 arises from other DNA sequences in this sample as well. The CDR3 loop is CASGLGQGDEKLFF. The DNA for the CDR3 is TGTGCTAGTGGTCTTGGACAAGGAGATGAAAAACTGTTTTTT. This rearrangement joins TRBV12-5 to TRBJ1-4, with D possibly being TRBD1 (5 bases). CDR3 size: 14 residues. Germline assignment: CDR1 LGHNT and CDR2 FRNRAP. V lost 5 bases to trimming and J lost 6 bases, with 13 bases between them.

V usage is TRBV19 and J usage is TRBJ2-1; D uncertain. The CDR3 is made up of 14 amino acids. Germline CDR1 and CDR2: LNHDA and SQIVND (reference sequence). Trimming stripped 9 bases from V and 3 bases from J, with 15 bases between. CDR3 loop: CASSASRIYNEQFF. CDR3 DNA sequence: TGTGCCAGCTCAGCGAGTCGGATCTACAATGAGCAGTTCTTC.

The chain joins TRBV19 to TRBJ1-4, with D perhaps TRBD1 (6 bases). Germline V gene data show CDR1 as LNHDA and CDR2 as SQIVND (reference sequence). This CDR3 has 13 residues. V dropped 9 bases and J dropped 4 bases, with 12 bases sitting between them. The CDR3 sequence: CASHRDLNEKLFF. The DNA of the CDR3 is TGTGCCAGCCACAGGGACCTTAATGAAAAACTGTTTTTT.

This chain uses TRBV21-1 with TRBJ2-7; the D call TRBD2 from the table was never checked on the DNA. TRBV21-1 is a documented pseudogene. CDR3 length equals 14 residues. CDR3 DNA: TGTGCCAGCAGCAAACGGAGCGGGGACTACGAGCAGTACGTC. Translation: CASSKRSGDYEQYV.

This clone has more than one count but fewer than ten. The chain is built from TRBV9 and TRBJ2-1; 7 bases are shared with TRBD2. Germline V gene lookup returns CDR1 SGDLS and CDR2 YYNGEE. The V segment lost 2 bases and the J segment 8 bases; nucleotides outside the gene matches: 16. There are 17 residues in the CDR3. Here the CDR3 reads CASSVSGGQVGRDEQFF. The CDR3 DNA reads TGTGCCAGCAGCGTGTCGGGAGGTCAGGTGGGGAGGGATGAGCAGTTCTTC.

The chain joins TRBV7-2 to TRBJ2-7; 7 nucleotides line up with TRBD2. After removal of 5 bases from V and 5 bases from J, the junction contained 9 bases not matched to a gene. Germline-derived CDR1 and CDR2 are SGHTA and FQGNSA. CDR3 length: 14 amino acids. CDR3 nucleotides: TGTGCCAGCAGCCCCCGGGGAGGGGTGGACGAGCAGTACTTC. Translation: CASSPRGGVDEQYF.

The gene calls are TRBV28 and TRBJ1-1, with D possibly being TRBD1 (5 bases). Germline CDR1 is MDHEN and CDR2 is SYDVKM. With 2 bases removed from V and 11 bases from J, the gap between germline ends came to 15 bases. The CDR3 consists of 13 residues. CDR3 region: CASSLGRGTRAFF. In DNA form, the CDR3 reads TGTGCCAGCAGTTTAGGGAGGGGAACCCGGGCTTTCTTT.

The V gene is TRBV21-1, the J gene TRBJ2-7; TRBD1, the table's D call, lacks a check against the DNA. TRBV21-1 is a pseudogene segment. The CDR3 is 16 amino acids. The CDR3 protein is CASSQPGQESSYEQYV. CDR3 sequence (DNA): TGTGCCAGCAGCCAACCGGGACAGGAGAGCTCCTACGAGCAGTACGTC.

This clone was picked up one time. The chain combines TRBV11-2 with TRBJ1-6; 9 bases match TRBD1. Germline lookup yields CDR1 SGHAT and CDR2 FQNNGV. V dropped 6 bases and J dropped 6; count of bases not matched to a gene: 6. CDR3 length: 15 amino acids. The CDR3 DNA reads TGTGCCAGCAGAGCGGGACAGGGCCTTAATTCACCCCTCCACTTT. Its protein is CASRAGQGLNSPLHF.

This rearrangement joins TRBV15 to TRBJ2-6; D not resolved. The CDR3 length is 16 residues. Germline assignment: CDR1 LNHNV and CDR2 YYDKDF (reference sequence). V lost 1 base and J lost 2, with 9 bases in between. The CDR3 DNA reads TGTGCCACCAGCAGAGGTCTTTCTCCTGGGGCCAACGTCCTGACTTTC. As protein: CATSRGLSPGANVLTF. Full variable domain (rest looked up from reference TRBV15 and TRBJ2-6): DAMVIQNPRYQVTQFGKPVTLSCSQTLNHNVMYWYQQKSSQAPKLLFHYYDKDFNNEADTPDNFQSRRPNTSFCFLDIRSPGLGDTAMYLCATSRGLSPGANVLTFGAGSRLTVL.

The CDR3 loop reads CASSLLSRGTDTQYF. CDR3 nucleotides: TGCGCCAGCAGCCTCCTAAGCCGGGGCACAGATACGCAGTATTTT. The V and J genes are TRBV5-1 and TRBJ2-3, with D uncertain. The CDR3 is 15 residues long. The germline V gene encodes CDR1 SGHRS and CDR2 YFSETQ. Trimming removed 4 bases from V and 1 base from J, with 13 bases in between.

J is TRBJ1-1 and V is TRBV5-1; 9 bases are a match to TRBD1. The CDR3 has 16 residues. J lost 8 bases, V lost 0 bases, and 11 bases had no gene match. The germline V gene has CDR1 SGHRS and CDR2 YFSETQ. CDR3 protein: CASSLATGQGPGEAFF. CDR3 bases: TGCGCCAGCAGCTTGGCCACAGGACAGGGGCCGGGGGAAGCTTTCTTT.

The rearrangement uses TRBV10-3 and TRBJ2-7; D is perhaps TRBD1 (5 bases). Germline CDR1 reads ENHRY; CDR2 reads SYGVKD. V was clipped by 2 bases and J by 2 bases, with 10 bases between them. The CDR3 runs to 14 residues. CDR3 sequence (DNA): TGTGCCATCAGTGAGGCTGACAGTCCCTACGAGCAGTACTTC. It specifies CAISEADSPYEQYF.

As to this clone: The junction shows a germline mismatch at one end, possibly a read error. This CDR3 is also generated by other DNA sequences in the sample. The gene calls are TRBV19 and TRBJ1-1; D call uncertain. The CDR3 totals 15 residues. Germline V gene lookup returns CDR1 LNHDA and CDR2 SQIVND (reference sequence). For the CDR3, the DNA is TGTGCTAGTAGTATAGATTTCGCGGGGAACACTGAAGCTTTCTTT. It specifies CASSIDFAGNTEAFF.

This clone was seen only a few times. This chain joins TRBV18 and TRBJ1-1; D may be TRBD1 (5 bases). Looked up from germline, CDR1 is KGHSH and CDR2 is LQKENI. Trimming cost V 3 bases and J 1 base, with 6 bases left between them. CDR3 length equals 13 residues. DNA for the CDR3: TGTGCCAGCTCACCGGGGCGGAACACTGAAGCTTTCTTT. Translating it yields CASSPGRNTEAFF.

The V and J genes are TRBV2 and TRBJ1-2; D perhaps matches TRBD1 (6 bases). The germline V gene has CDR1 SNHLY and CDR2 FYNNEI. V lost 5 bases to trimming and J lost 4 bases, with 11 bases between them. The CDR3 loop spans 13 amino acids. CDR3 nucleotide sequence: TGTGCCAGCAGTACAACAGGGAGCTATGGCTACACCTTC. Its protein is CASSTTGSYGYTF.

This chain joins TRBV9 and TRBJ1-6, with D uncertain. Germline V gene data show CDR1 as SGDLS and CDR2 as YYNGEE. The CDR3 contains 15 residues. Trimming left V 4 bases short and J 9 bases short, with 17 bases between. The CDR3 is CASSPREGGFSPLHF. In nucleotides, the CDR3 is TGTGCCAGCAGCCCCCGGGAGGGCGGATTTTCACCCCTCCACTTT.